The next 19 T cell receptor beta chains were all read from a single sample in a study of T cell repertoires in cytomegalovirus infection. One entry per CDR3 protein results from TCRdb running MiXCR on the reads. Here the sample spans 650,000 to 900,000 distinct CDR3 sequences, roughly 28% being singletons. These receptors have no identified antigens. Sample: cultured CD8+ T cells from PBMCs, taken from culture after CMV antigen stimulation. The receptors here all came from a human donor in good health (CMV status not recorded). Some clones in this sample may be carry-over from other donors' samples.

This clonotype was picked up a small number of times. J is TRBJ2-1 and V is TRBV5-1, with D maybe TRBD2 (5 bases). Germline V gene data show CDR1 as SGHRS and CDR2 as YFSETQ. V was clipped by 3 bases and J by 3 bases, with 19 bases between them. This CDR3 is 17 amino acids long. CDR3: CASSSGLEGIGYNEQFF. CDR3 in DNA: TGCGCCAGCAGCTCAGGACTGGAAGGGATCGGCTACAATGAGCAGTTCTTC.

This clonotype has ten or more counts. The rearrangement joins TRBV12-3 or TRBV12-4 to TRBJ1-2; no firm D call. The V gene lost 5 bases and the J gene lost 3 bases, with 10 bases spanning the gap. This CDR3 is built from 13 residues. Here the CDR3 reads CASSPVVDYGYTF. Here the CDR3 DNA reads TGTGCCAGCAGTCCAGTCGTGGACTATGGCTACACCTTC.

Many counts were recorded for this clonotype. The CDR3 here is CASSFPGQGRDNSPLHF. DNA of the CDR3: TGTGCCAGCAGCTTCCCGGGACAGGGGCGGGATAATTCACCCCTCCACTTT. V usage is TRBV7-9 and J usage is TRBJ1-6, with 10 bases matching TRBD1. V lost 3 bases and J lost 5; bases outside the gene matches: 7. CDR3 length: 17 amino acids. CDR1 is SEHNR, CDR2 FQNEAQ, per germline (reference sequence).

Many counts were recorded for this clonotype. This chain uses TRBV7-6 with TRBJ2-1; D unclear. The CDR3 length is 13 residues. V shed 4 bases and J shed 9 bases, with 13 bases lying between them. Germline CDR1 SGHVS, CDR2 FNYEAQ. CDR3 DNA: TGTGCCAGCAGCTACAACCCATCCGGTGAGCAGTTCTTC. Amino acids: CASSYNPSGEQFF.

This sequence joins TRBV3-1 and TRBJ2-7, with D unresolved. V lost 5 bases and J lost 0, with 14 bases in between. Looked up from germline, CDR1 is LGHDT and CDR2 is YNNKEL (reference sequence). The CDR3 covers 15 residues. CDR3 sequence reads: CASSFNLGPSYEQYF. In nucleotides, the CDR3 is TGTGCCAGCAGCTTTAATCTAGGACCCTCCTACGAGCAGTACTTC.

The DNA of the CDR3 is TGTGCCAGCTCTCGTCTCGAATGGGGGGAAAATCAGCCCCAGCATTTT. Amino acid sequence: CASSRLEWGENQPQHF. This chain links TRBV2 with TRBJ1-5; TRBD1 is a possible D gene (5 bases). CDR3 length equals 16 residues. Germline V gene lookup returns CDR1 SNHLY and CDR2 FYNNEI. With 8 bases removed from V and 4 bases from J, the gap between germline ends came to 21 bases.

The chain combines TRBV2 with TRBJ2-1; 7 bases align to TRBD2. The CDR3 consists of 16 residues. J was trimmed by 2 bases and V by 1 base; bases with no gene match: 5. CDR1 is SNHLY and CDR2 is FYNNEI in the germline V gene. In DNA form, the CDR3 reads TGTGCCAGCAGTGAAGGGGGGGGGTTCACCTACAATGAGCAGTTCTTC. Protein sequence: CASSEGGGFTYNEQFF.

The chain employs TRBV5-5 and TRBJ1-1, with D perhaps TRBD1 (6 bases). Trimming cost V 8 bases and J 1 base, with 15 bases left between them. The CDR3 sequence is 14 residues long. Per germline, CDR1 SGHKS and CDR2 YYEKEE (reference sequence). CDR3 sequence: CASSHRVTNTEAFF. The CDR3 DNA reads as TGTGCCAGTTCCCACAGGGTAACGAACACTGAAGCTTTCTTT.

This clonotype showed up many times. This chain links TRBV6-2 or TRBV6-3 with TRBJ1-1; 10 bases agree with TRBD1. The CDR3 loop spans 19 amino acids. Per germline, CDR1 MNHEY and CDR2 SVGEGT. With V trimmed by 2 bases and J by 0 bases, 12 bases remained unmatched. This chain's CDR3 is CASSYGQGGRIVLNTEAFF. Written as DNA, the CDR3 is TGTGCCAGCAGTTACGGACAGGGGGGGCGAATCGTCTTGAACACTGAAGCTTTCTTT.

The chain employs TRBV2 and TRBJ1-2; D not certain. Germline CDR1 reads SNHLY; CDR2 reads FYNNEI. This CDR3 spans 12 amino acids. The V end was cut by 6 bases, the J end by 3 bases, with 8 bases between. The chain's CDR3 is CASRVLYYGYTF. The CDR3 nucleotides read TGTGCCAGCAGGGTCTTATACTATGGCTACACCTTC.

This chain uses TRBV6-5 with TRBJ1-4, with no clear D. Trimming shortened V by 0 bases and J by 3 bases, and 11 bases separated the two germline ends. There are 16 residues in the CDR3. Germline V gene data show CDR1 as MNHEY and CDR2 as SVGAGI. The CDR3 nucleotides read TGTGCCAGCAGTTACTCGAGGTTTTGGGCTAATGAAAAACTGTTTTTT. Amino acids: CASSYSRFWANEKLFF.

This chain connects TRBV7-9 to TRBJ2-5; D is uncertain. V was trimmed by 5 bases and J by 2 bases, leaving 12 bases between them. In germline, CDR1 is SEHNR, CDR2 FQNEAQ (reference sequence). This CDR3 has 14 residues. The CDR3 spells CASSPLREQETQYF. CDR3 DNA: TGTGCCAGCAGCCCCCTAAGGGAACAAGAGACCCAGTACTTC.

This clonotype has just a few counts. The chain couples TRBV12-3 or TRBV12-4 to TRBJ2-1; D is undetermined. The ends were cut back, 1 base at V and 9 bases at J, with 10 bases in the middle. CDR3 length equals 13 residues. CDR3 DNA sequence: TGTGCCAGCAGTTTAGGGGCCGAAAGTGAGCAGTTCTTC. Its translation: CASSLGAESEQFF.

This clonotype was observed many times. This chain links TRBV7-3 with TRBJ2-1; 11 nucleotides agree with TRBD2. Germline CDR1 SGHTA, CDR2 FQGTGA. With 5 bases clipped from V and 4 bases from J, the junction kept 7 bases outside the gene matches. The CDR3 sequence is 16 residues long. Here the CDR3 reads CASSPIAGGLYNEQFF. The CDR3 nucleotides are TGTGCCAGCAGCCCTATAGCGGGGGGGCTGTACAATGAGCAGTTCTTC.

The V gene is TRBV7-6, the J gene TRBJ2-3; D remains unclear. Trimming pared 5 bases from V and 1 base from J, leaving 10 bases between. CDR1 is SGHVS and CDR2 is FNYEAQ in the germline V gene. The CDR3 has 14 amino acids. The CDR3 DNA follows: TGTGCCAGCAGCCTATTGATAGGCACAGATACGCAGTATTTT. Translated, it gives CASSLLIGTDTQYF.

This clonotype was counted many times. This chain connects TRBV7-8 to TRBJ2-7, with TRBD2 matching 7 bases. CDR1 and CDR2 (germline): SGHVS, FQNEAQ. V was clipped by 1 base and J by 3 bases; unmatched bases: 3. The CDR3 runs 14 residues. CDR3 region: CASSLGASGYEQYF. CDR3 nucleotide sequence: TGTGCCAGCAGCTTAGGAGCTAGCGGCTACGAGCAGTACTTC.

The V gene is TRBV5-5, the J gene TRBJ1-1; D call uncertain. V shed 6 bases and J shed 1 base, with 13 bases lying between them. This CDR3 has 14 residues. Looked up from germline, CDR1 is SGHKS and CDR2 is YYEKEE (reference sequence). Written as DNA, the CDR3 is TGTGCCAGCACCAGCGCTCGACCGAACACTGAAGCTTTCTTT. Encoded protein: CASTSARPNTEAFF.

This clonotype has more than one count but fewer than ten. In DNA, the CDR3 is TGCGCCAGCAGCCAAGGAAGGGGCCCTGGGGATGAGCAGTTCTTC. It encodes CASSQGRGPGDEQFF. This chain uses TRBV4-1 with TRBJ2-1; D possibly corresponds to TRBD1 (5 bases). This CDR3 is 15 amino acids long. Germline assignment: CDR1 MGHRA and CDR2 YSYEKL. V was clipped by 1 base and J by 8 bases, with 15 bases between them.

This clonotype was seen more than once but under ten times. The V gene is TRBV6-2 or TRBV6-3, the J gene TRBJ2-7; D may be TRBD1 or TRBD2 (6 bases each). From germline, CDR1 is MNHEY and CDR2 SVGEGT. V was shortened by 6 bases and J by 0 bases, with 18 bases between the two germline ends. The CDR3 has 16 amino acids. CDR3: CASRPGQTRSSYEQYV. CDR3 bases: TGTGCCAGCAGGCCCGGACAGACTAGGAGCTCCTACGAGCAGTACGTC.